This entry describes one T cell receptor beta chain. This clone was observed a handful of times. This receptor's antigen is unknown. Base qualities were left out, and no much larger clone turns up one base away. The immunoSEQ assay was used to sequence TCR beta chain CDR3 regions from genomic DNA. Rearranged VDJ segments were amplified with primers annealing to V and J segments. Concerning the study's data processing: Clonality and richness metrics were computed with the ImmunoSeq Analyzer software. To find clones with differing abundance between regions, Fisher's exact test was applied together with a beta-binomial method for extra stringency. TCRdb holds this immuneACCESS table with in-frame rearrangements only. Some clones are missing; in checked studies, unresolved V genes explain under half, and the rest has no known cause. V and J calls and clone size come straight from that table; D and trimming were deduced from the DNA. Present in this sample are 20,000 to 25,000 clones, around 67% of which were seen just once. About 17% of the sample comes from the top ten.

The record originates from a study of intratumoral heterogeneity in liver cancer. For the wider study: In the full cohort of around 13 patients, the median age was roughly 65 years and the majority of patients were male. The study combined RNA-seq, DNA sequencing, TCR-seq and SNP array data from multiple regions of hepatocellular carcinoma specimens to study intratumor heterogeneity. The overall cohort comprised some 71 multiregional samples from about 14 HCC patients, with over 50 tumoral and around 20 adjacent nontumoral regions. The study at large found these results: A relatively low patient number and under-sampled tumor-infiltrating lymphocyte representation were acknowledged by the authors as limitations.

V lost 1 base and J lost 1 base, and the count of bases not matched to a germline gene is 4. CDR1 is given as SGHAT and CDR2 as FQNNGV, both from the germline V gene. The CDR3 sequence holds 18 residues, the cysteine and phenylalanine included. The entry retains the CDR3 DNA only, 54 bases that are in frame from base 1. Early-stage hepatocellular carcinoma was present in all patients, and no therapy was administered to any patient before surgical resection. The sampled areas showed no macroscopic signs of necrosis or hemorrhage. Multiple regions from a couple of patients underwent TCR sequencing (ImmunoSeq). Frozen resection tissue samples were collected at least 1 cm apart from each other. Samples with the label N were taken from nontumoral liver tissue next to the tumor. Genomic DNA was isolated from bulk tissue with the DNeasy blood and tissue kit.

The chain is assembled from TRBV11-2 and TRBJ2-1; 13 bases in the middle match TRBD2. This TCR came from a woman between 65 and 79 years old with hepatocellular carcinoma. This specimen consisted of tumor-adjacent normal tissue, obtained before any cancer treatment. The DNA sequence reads TGTGCCAGCAGCTTAGTAGCACTAGCGGGAGGGTCCTACAATGAGCAGTTCTTC. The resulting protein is CASSLVALAGGSYNEQFF.